The sequence of this T cell receptor beta chain was determined in a study of early T cells in non-severe SARS-CoV-2 infection. The overall study: Bulk RNA isolated from unsorted whole blood underwent sequencing; chains were not paired.

Unique molecular identifiers were affixed to single, distinct cDNA molecules. One entry per CDR3 protein results from TCRdb running MiXCR on the 5' RACE reads. The sample shows 15,000 to 20,000 distinct CDR3 sequences, approximately 4.8% of them seen only once. The study, taken as a whole, reports: Using VDJdb, the matching emphasized anti-spike CD8 responses while missing private and CD4 specificities.

There are many counts of this clonotype. Its target is not known. Germline-derived CDR1 and CDR2 are KGHDR and SFDVKD. The CDR3 covers 17 residues. The junction had 7 bases not matched to a gene; V was cut back by 0 bases and J by 4 bases. J is TRBJ2-2 and V is TRBV24-1, with 7 bases fitting TRBD1. This receptor was identified in an adult who was a healthcare worker with PCR-confirmed SARS-CoV-2 infection or an uninfected control (not recorded which). Sequencing was carried out using whole blood. The CDR3 reads CATSDLREGASTGELFF. The CDR3 DNA sequence: TGTGCCACCAGTGATTTGAGAGAGGGGGCGTCCACCGGGGAGCTGTTTTTT.